This paragraph covers one TCR beta chain sequence. These data come from a study of blood T cell repertoires in COVID-19. Across the whole study: Specimens from acute and convalescent COVID-19 originated in the United States, Italy and Spain. T cells, B-cell-depleted T cells, or PBMCs provided the cDNA or gDNA that served as material.

Method: immunoSEQ multiplex PCR; TCRdb's copy keeps in-frame clones and lacks some. The sample consists of 220,000 or so clones, approximately 84% of them appearing once. Germline trimming cut 7 bases from V and 3 bases from J; bases unmatched to any gene: 3. The germline gives CDR1 SGHTA, CDR2 FQGNSA. The CDR3 spans 14 residues. This receptor was taken from a man in his forties or fifties who had recovered from COVID-19. The V and J genes are TRBV7-2 and TRBJ2-2, with 9 nucleotides matching TRBD1. The specimen sequenced was peripheral blood. In DNA, the CDR3 is TGTGCCAGCATGCGGACAGGGGACACCGGGGAGCTGTTTTTT. It translates to CASMRTGDTGELFF.